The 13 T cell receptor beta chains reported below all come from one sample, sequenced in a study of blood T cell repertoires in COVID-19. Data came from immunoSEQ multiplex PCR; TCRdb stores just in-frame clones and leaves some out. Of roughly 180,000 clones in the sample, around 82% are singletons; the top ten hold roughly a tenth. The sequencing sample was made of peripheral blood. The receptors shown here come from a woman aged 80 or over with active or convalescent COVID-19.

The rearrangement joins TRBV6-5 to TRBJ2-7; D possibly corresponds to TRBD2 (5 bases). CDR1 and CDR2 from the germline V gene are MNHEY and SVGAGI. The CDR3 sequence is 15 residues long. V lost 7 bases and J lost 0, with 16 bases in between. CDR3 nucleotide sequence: TGTGCCAGCACCTTCACGGCTAGCAGCTCCTACGAGCAGTACTTC. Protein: CASTFTASSSYEQYF.

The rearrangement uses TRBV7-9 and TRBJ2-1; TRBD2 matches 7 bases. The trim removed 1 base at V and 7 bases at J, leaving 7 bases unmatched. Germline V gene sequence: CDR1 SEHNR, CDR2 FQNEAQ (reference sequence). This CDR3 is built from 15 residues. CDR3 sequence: CASSLEWTRGNEQFF. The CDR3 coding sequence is TGTGCCAGCAGCTTAGAGTGGACTAGAGGGAATGAGCAGTTCTTC.

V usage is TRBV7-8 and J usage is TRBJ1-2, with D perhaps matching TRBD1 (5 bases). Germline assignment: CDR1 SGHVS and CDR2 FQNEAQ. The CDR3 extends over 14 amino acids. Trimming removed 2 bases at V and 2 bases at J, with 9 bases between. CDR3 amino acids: CASSLWGGNYGYTF. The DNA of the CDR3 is TGTGCCAGCAGCTTATGGGGGGGAAACTATGGCTACACCTTC.

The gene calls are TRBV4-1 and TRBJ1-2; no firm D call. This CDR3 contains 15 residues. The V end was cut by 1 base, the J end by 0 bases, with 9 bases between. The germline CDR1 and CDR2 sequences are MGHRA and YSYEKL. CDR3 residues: CASSQVLGANYGYTF. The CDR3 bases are TGCGCCAGCAGCCAAGTGTTGGGAGCTAACTATGGCTACACCTTC.

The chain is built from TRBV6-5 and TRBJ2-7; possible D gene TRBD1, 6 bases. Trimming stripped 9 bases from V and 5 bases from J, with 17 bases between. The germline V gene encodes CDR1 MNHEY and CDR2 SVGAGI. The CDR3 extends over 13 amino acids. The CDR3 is CASRLTGGHEQYF. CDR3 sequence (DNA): TGTGCCAGTCGTTTGACTGGGGGCCACGAGCAGTACTTC.

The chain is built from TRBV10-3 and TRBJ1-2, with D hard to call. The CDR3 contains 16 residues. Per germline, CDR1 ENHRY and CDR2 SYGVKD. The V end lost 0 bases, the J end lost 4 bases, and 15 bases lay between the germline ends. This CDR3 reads CAISESGGMGPYGYTF. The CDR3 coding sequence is TGTGCCATCAGTGAGTCGGGAGGGATGGGCCCCTATGGCTACACCTTC.

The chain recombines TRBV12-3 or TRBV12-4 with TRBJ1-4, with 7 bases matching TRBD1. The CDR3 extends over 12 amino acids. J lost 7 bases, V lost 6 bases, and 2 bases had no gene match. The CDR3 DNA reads TGTGCCAGCAGCGGACAGGTTGAAAAACTGTTTTTT. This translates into CASSGQVEKLFF.

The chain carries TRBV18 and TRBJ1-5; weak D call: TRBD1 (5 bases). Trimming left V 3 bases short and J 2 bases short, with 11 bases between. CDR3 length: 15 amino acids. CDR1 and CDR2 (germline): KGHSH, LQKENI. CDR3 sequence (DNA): TGTGCCAGCTCACCTTTCGGAGGGGGCAATCAGCCCCAGCATTTT. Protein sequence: CASSPFGGGNQPQHF. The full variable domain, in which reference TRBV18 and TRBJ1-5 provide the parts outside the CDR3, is NAGVMQNPRHLVRRRGQEARLRCSPMKGHSHVYWYRQLPEEGLKFMVYLQKENIIDESGMPKERFSAEFPKEGPSILRIQQVVRGDSAAYFCASSPFGGGNQPQHFGDGTRLSIL.

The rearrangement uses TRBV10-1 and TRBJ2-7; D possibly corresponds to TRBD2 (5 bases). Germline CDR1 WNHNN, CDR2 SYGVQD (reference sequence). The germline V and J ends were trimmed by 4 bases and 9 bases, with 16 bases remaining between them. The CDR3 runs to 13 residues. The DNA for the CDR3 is TGCGCCAGCAGTGCAGACTCGACGGCGGGGCAGTACTTC. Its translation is CASSADSTAGQYF.

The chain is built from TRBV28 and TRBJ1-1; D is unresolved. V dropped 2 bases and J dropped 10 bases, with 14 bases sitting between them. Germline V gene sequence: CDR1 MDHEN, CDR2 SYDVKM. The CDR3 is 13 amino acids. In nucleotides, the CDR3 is TGTGCCAGCAGTTTACAGGCCGAGCTAGCAGCTTTCTTT. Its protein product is CASSLQAELAAFF.

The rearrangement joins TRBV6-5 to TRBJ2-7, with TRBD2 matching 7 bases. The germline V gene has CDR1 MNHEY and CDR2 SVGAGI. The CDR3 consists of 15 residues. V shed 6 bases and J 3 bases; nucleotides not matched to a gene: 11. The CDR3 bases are TGTGCCAGCAGGCTATACGCGACTAGCAGCTACGAGCAGTACTTC. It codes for CASRLYATSSYEQYF.

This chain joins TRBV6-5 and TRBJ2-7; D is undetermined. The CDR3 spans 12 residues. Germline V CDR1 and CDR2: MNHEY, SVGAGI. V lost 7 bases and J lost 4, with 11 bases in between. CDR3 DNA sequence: TGTGCCAGCACTAGAACGAAGTACGAGCAGTACTTC. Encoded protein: CASTRTKYEQYF.

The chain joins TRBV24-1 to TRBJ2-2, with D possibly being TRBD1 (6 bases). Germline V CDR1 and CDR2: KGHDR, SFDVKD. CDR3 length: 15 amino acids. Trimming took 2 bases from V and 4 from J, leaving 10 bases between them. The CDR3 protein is CATSDSGVPTGELFF. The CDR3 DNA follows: TGTGCCACCAGTGATTCAGGGGTACCCACCGGGGAGCTGTTTTTT.